One TCR beta chain is described in this entry. The antigen is undetermined. The protocol was immunoSEQ multiplex PCR, while the TCRdb copy is restricted to in-frame clones and leaves out a portion. The table includes about 18,000 clones, around 67% detected once. The sample is drawn from a study of somatic mutations in cytotoxic T cells in rheumatoid arthritis. The germline V gene encodes CDR1 SGHDT and CDR2 YYEEEE. The V and J ends lost 4 bases and 4 bases, in that order; junction bases with no gene match: 9. The length of the CDR3 is 15 residues. Broader study findings: 8 of 65 patients had a largest CD8+ clone above 20% of CD8+ cells. Slight TRBV07 underrepresentation in rheumatoid arthritis patients went unadjusted for multiple comparisons. Measurement of CD8+ T-cell clonality revealed no significant difference between rheumatoid arthritis patients and age-matched healthy controls. Nobody had found out which antigens the expanded CD8+ clones targeted.

The rearrangement joins TRBV5-6 to TRBJ2-7, with TRBD1 identical over 9 bases. Sequenced: CD8+ T cells sorted from blood. The sequence was obtained from a woman aged 60 to 75 in good health. The CDR3 nucleotides are TGTGCCAGCAGCCCGGGCCGGGACAGGGCATACGAGCAGTACTTC. Amino acid sequence: CASSPGRDRAYEQYF.